The rows below give T cell receptor beta chains drawn from one sample of a study of T cell changes during pregnancy in multiple sclerosis. The data were produced by immunoSEQ multiplex PCR, yet TCRdb's version contains in-frame clones alone and is incomplete. Altogether around 88,000 clones are present, around 92% being singletons, with the ten largest covering over 2%. The material sequenced was peripheral blood, taken in the first trimester of pregnancy. Receptors were obtained from a female donor with multiple sclerosis, enrolled in a pregnancy study. CDR3s include the opening cysteine and the closing phenylalanine or tryptophan. The D gene is left open where the match is weak. Expanded clones are given a class, and other clones once, few, many or no size at all.

cdr3_length j_call v_call d_call clone_size cdr3_nt cdr3_aa
14 TRBJ1-3 TRBV25-1 - - TGTGCCAGCAGTGAAGGGGGGGCAGGAAACACCATATATTTT CASSEGGAGNTIYF
15 TRBJ1-1 TRBV5-6 - once TGTGCCAGCAGCCCACCGGGACAACCCGGTACTGAAGCTTTCTTT CASSPPGQPGTEAFF
12 TRBJ1-5 TRBV7-8 - - TGTGCCAGCAGCAATCTGCCGGAGCCCCAGCATTTT CASSNLPEPQHF
15 TRBJ2-1 TRBV6-1 TRBD2 - TGTGCCAGCAGTGGTCCAGCGGGAGCTTTAAATGAGCAGTTCTTC CASSGPAGALNEQFF
17 TRBJ2-2 TRBV5-6 TRBD2 few TGTGCCAGCAGCTTGGGACTAGCGGGAACGCACGGTGGGGAGCTGTTTTTT CASSLGLAGTHGGELFF
18 TRBJ1-1 TRBV5-6 TRBD1 - TGTGCCAGCGATCTCGGGACAGGGGGCCCTCACGCCTACACTGAAGCTTTCTTT CASDLGTGGPHAYTEAFF
13 TRBJ1-6 TRBV2 - - TGTGCCAGCACAGGGGTTGGGACTTCACCCCTCCACTTT CASTGVGTSPLHF
15 TRBJ2-1 TRBV9 TRBD2 - TGTGCCAGCAGCGTAGGGGATAGCGGGAGCCATGAGCAGTTCTTC CASSVGDSGSHEQFF
15 TRBJ1-1 TRBV4-1 - - TGCGCCAGCAGCCAAGTTTACAGGAGGAACACTGAAGCTTTCTTT CASSQVYRRNTEAFF
12 TRBJ2-7 TRBV28 TRBD1 - TGTGCCAGCAGTTTATTTTCAGGGGGGCAGTACTTC CASSLFSGGQYF
14 TRBJ1-5 TRBV10-3 TRBD1 - TGTGCCATCAGTGAGTGGACAGGGTCTCAGCCCCAGCATTTT CAISEWTGSQPQHF
18 TRBJ2-2 TRBV5-1 - - TGCGCCAGCAGCTTAACGGGTGTAGGGGGAGCGAACACCGGGGAGCTGTTTTTT CASSLTGVGGANTGELFF
15 TRBJ2-3 TRBV9 TRBD2 - TGTGCCAGCAGCGTGAGCGGGAGAGGCCCAGATACGCAGTATTTT CASSVSGRGPDTQYF
18 TRBJ1-5 TRBV5-1 - - TGCGCCAGCAGCTTCCCCGGTTTAGACACTCATAGCAATCAGCCCCAGCATTTT CASSFPGLDTHSNQPQHF
12 TRBJ1-1 TRBV7-9 - many TGTGCCAGTTCGCTCGAGTACACTGAAGCTTTCTTT CASSLEYTEAFF
13 TRBJ1-2 TRBV28 - - TGTGCCAGCAGTTTCTGGGGCTCAGATGGCTACACCTTC CASSFWGSDGYTF
14 TRBJ2-7 TRBV7-9 TRBD2 - TGTGCCAGCAGTAAGGGGACTAGTATCTACGAGCAGTACTTC CASSKGTSIYEQYF
15 TRBJ2-1 TRBV5-1 - - TGCGCCAGCAGGTCCGGGACTTCCTTCTACAATGAGCAGTTCTTC CASRSGTSFYNEQFF
15 TRBJ2-7 TRBV28 TRBD1 - TGTGCCAGCAGTTCACGACAGGGAGTTGCCTACGAGCAGTACTTC CASSSRQGVAYEQYF
15 TRBJ2-1 TRBV28 TRBD1 once TGTGCCAGCAATCCGACAGGGGTCGGGAGCAATGAGCAGTTCTTC CASNPTGVGSNEQFF
17 TRBJ2-3 TRBV18 TRBD2 - TGTGCCAGCTCACCACGATTAGCGGGAGGAGCGGCAGATACGCAGTATTTT CASSPRLAGGAADTQYF
13 TRBJ1-5 TRBV27 - - TGTGCCAGTAAAGGGGGAGTTCAACAGCCCCAGCATTTT CASKGGVQQPQHF
17 TRBJ1-5 TRBV6-1 TRBD1 - TGTGCCAGCAGTGAAGTAGGACAGGCCATTAGGGTTCAGCCCCAGCATTTT CASSEVGQAIRVQPQHF
15 TRBJ2-1 TRBV4-2 TRBD2 - TGTGCCAGCAGCCAAGAGGCTAGCGGTTACAATGAGCAGTTCTTC CASSQEASGYNEQFF
10 TRBJ2-1 TRBV2 - - TGTGCCAGCAGGGGGACTTCAGCCTTCTTC CASRGTSAFF
15 TRBJ2-2 TRBV19 - - TGTGCCAGTAGTATAGGGGGCAGGGGAATCGGGGAGCTGTTTTTT CASSIGGRGIGELFF
14 TRBJ2-1 TRBV18 TRBD1 - TGTGCCAGCTCACCATCGGACAGGCTTGCTGAGCAGTTCTTC CASSPSDRLAEQFF
16 TRBJ2-1 TRBV10-3 TRBD2 - TGTGCCAGCACAGGGGGACTAGCGGGAGGAACGGGTGAGCAGTTCTTC CASTGGLAGGTGEQFF
14 TRBJ2-7 TRBV5-6 TRBD1 - TGTGCCAGCAGCGCTCGGACAGGGCTCTACGAGCAGTACTTC CASSARTGLYEQYF
15 TRBJ1-1 TRBV6-6 - - TGTGCCAGCAGTTCTCGGGGGGAGAGGGGGACTGAAGCTTTCTTT CASSSRGERGTEAFF
15 TRBJ1-2 TRBV28 - - TGTGCCAGCAGCCAAGGGGGTATGGATAACTATGGCTACACCTTC CASSQGGMDNYGYTF
15 TRBJ2-1 TRBV28 TRBD2 once TGTGCCAGCAGTCCAGGACTAGCGGGAGTTAATGAGCAGTTCTTC CASSPGLAGVNEQFF
14 TRBJ2-1 TRBV7-9 - - TGTGCCAGCAGCCCGGCGGGAACCTACAATGAGCAGTTCTTC CASSPAGTYNEQFF
14 TRBJ2-7 TRBV19 - medium-sized TGTGCCAGTAGTATAAGCCTTCTAGGTCACGAGCAGTACTTC CASSISLLGHEQYF
15 TRBJ2-2 TRBV7-8 - - TGTGCCAGCACCCACGGGACTTTGAACACCGGGGAGCTGTTTTTT CASTHGTLNTGELFF
16 TRBJ2-2 TRBV28 - - TGTGCCAGCAGCCCACACAAGGCGGACAGCACCGGGGAGCTGTTTTTT CASSPHKADSTGELFF
17 TRBJ1-4 TRBV7-2 - - TGTGCCAGCAGCTCCCAGTGGGGGCGAGCGACTAATGAAAAACTGTTTTTT CASSSQWGRATNEKLFF
15 TRBJ1-3 TRBV5-6 - - TGTGCCAGCAGCTTGGGCCCACGGGCTGGAAACACCATATATTTT CASSLGPRAGNTIYF
15 TRBJ2-7 TRBV19 TRBD1 - TGTGCCAGTAGTCTGGACAGGGGGCGCCTTAACGAGCAGTACTTC CASSLDRGRLNEQYF
14 TRBJ2-3 TRBV2 - - TGTGCCAGCAGAACTAGTCATGGAACAGATACGCAGTATTTT CASRTSHGTDTQYF
15 TRBJ2-7 TRBV14 TRBD2 - TGTGCCAGCAGCCAATTAGCTAGCGGCTCCTACGAGCAGTACTTC CASSQLASGSYEQYF
13 TRBJ2-3 TRBV5-4 - - TGTGCCAGCAGCCCGAGGGTCACAGATACGCAGTATTTT CASSPRVTDTQYF
15 TRBJ2-1 TRBV13 TRBD2 - TGTGCCAGCAGCTTAAGGCGGGAGTTCGACAATGAGCAGTTCTTC CASSLRREFDNEQFF
14 TRBJ1-2 TRBV6-1 TRBD1 - TGTGCCAGCAGCCCGGGACAGGCTTACTATGGCTACACCTTC CASSPGQAYYGYTF
13 TRBJ2-1 TRBV6-5 TRBD1 - TGTGCCAGCAGCCCGGACAGGAACAATGAGCAGTTCTTC CASSPDRNNEQFF
13 TRBJ2-7 TRBV2 TRBD1 - TGTGCCAGCAGTGGGGGACAGGGGTGGGAGCAGTACTTC CASSGGQGWEQYF
13 TRBJ2-7 TRBV9 - - TGTGCCAGCTCTCCGGGGAGTGTGAACGAGCAGTACTTC CASSPGSVNEQYF
15 TRBJ1-5 TRBV27 - - TGTGCCAGCAGTTTTAACGGAGGGCTCAATCAGCCCCAGCATTTT CASSFNGGLNQPQHF